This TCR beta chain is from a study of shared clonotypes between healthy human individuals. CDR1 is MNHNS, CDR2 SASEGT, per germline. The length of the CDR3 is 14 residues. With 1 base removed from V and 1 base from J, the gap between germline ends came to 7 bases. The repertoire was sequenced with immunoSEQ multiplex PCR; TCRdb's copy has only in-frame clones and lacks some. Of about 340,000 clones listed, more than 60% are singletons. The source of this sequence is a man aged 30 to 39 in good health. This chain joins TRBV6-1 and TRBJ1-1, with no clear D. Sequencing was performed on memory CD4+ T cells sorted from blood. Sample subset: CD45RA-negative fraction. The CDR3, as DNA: TGTGCCAGCAGTGAAGTGGCAACGAACACTGAAGCTTTCTTT. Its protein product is CASSEVATNTEAFF.